The T cell receptor (beta chain) under discussion was sequenced for a study of tissue T cells after allogeneic stem cell transplantation. Study-wide results and limits: Motif-based clustering found tissue-specific repertoire signatures shared across patients, though few clones were shared. Some tissue clones might be persisting host cells; their alloreactivity or antigen specificity was not determined.

Produced via immunoSEQ multiplex PCR; TCRdb's table is partial and in-frame only. The sample consists of 8,000 to 8,500 clones, approximately 50% of them appearing once. CDR3 length: 14 amino acids. V lost 4 bases, J lost 2 bases, and 2 bases stayed unmatched. Germline CDR1 and CDR2: LGHNA and YNLKQL (reference sequence). Time point denoted: mouse harvest day 7 after allogeneic transplant. The graft held 10^6 splenic CD5+ T cells and 10^7 T-cell-depleted bone marrow cells. Remarks on this clone: What it recognizes is unknown. Genes and germline are mouse. Read data end 1 residue before the CDR3 end; the end is taken from the germline J gene.

The sequenced sample consisted of gut tissue. The receptor was isolated from a female BALB/c mouse given C57BL/6 T cells with graft-versus-host disease after an allogeneic hematopoietic cell transplant. The J gene is TRBJ1-1, the V gene TRBV5; 9 nucleotides line up with TRBD1. The CDR3 here is CASSRTGANTEVFF. The CDR3 DNA, read in part, is TGTGCCAGCAGCCGGACAGGGGCTAACACAGAAGTCTTC.